This T cell receptor (beta chain) is from a study of blood T cell repertoires in COVID-19. In terms of age and location, participants ranged from roughly 18 to 90 years and lived in about two dozen US areas. Before being deemed recovered, Cohort 3 donors had two negative PCRs, clearance, or symptom resolution. Profiling relied on immunoSEQ multiplex PCR, and the TCRdb table lists in-frame clones only, not all of them. There are 250,000 to 300,000 clones in the sample; under 90% occur only once, and approximately 2% lies in the top ten. V shed 5 bases and J 0 bases; nucleotides not matched to a gene: 7. Germline V gene lookup returns CDR1 LNHDA and CDR2 SQIVND (reference sequence). CDR3 length: 16 residues.

Sequencing input: PBMCs or T cells enriched from blood (not recorded which). The chain couples TRBV19 to TRBJ1-3; 7 positions agree with TRBD1. The sequence came from a woman aged 60-70 years who had recovered from COVID-19. In nucleotides, the CDR3 is TGTGCCAGTAGTCGAGACAGGGCCAGCTCTGGAAACACCATATATTTT. This gives the protein CASSRDRASSGNTIYF.